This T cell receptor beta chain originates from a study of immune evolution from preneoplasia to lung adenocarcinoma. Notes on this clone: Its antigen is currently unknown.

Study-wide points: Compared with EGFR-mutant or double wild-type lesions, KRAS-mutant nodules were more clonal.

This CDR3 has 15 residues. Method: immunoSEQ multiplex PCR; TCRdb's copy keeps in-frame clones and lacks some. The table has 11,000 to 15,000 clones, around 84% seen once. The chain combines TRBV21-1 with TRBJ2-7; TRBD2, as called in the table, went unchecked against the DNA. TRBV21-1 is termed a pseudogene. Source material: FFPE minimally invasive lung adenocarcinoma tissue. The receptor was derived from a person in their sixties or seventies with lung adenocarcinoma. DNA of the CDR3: TGTGCCAGCCGAGTTCTCACCCGCTCCCCTTCCGAGCAGTACTTC. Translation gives CASRVLTRSPSEQYF.